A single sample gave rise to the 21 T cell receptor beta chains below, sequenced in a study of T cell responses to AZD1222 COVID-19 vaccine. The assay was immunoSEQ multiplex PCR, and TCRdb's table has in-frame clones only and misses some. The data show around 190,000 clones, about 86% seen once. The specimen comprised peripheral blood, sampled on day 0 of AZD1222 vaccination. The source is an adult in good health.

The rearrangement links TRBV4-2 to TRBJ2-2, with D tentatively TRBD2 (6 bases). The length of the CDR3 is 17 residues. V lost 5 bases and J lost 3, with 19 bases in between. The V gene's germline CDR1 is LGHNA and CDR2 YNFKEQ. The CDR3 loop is CASSSQAEGQDTGELFF. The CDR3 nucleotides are TGTGCCAGCAGCTCCCAGGCGGAGGGGCAGGACACCGGGGAGCTGTTTTTT.

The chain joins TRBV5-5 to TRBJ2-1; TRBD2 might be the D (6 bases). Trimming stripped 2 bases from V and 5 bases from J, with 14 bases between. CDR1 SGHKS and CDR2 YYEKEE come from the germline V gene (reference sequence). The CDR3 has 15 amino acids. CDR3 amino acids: CASSFGAGIDNEQFF. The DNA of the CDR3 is TGTGCCAGCAGCTTCGGGGCGGGGATCGACAATGAGCAGTTCTTC.

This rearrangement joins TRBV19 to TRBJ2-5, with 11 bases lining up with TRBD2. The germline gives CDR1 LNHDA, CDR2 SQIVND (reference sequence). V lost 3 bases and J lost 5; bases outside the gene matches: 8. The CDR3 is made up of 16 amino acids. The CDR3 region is CASSIKLAGGLETQYF. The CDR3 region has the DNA TGTGCCAGTAGTATTAAGCTAGCGGGGGGATTGGAGACCCAGTACTTC.

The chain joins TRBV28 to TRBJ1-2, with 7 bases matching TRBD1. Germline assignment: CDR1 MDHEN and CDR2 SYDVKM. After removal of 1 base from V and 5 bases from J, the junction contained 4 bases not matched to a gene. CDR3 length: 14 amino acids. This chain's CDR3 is CASSLSVQGYGYTF. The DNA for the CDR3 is TGTGCCAGCAGTTTATCCGTACAGGGGTATGGCTACACCTTC.

The DNA of the CDR3 is TGTGCCAGCAGCGCCCAGACAGGGATTCTGCGTGGCTACACCTTC. Its protein product is CASSAQTGILRGYTF. The chain recombines TRBV9 with TRBJ1-2; 7 bases match TRBD1. CDR3 length equals 15 residues. V dropped 3 bases and J dropped 7; count of bases not matched to a gene: 12. Germline V lookup: CDR1 SGDLS, CDR2 YYNGEE.

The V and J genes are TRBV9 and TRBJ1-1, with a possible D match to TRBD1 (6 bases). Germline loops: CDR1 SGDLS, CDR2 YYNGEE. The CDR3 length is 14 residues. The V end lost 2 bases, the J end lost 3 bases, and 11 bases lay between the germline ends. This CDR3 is CASSVGQQYTEAFF. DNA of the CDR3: TGTGCCAGCAGCGTCGGACAGCAGTACACTGAAGCTTTCTTT.

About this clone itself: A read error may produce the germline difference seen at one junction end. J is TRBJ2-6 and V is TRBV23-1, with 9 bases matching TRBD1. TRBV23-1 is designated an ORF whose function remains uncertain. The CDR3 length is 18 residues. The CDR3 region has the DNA TGCGCCAGCACTCAAGGACAGGGGACGCCCCCTGGGGCCAACGTCCTGACTTTC. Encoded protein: CASTQGQGTPPGANVLTF.

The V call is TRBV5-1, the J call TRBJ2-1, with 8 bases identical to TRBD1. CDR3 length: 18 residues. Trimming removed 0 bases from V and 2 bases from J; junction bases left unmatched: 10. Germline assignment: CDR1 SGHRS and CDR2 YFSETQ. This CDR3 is CASSLELRQGPTYNEQFF. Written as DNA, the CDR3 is TGCGCCAGCAGCTTGGAACTCCGACAGGGGCCCACCTACAATGAGCAGTTCTTC.

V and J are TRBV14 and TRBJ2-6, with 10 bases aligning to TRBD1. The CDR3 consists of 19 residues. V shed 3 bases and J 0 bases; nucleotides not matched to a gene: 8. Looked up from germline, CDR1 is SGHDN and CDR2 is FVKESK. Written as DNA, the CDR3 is TGTGCCAGCAGCCAGCACTTCGGGACAGGGGACTCTGGGGCCAACGTCCTGACTTTC. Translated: CASSQHFGTGDSGANVLTF.

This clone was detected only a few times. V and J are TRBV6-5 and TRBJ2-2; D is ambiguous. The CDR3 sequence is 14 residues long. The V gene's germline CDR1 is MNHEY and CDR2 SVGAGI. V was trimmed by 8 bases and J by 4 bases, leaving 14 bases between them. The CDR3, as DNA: TGTGCCAGCGGTCGGGTCCCGGGCACCGGGGAGCTGTTTTTT. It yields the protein CASGRVPGTGELFF.

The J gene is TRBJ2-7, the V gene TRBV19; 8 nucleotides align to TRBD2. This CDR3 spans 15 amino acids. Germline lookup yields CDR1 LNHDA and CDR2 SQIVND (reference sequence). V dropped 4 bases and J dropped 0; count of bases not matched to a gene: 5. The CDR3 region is CASSTTSGTSYEQYF. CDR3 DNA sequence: TGTGCCAGTAGTACTACTAGCGGCACCTCCTACGAGCAGTACTTC.

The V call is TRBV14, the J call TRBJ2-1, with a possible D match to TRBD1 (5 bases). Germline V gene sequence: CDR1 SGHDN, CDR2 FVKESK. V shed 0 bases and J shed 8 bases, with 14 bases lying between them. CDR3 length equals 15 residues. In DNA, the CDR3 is TGTGCCAGCAGCCAAGAAGTGAGGCAGGGCCATGAGCAGTTCTTC. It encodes CASSQEVRQGHEQFF.

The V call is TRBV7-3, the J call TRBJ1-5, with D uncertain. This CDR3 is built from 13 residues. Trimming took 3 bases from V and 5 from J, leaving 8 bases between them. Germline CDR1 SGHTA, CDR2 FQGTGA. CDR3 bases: TGTGCCAGCAGCTTGGCGCTGGATCAGCCCCAGCATTTT. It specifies CASSLALDQPQHF.

The CDR3 region is CASSYTQGRSTDTQYF. The CDR3 DNA reads TGTGCCAGCAGTTATACGCAGGGGCGTAGCACAGATACGCAGTATTTT. The chain is built from TRBV6-2 or TRBV6-3 and TRBJ2-3, with a tentative D call TRBD1 (6 bases). CDR1 is MNHEY and CDR2 is SVGEGT in the germline V gene. V was pared by 3 bases and J by 0 bases, with 13 bases between. The CDR3 contains 16 residues.

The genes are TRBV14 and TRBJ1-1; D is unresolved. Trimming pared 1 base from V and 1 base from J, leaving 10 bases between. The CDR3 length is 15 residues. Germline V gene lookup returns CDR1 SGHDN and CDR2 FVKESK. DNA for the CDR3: TGTGCCAGCAGCCAAGCGCCTGCGTGGAACACTGAAGCTTTCTTT. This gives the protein CASSQAPAWNTEAFF.

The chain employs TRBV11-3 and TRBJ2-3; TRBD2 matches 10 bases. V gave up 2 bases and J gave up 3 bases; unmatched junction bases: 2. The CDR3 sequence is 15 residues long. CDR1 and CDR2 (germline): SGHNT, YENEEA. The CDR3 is CASSLSGRGTDTQYF. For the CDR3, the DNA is TGTGCCAGCAGCTTAAGCGGGAGGGGAACAGATACGCAGTATTTT.

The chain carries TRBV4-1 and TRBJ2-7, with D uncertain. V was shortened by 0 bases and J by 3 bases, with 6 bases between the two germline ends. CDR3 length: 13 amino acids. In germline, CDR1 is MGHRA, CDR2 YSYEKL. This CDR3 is CASSQEEIYEQYF. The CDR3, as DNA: TGCGCCAGCAGCCAAGAGGAGATCTACGAGCAGTACTTC.

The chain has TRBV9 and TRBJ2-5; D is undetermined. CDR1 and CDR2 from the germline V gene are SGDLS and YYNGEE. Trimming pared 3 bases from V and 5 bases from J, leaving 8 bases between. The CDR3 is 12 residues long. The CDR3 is CASSAVGETQYF. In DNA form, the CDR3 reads TGTGCCAGCAGCGCTGTTGGGGAGACCCAGTACTTC.

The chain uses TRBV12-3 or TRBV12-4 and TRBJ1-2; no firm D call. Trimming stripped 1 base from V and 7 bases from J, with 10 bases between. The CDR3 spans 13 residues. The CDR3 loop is CASSLGQRFGYTF. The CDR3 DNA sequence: TGTGCCAGCAGTTTAGGGCAGCGCTTTGGCTACACCTTC.

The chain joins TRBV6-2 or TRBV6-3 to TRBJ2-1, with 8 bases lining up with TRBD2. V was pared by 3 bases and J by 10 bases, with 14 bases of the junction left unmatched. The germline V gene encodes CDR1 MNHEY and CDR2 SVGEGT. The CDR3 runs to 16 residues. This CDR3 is CASSYLNGAGGREQFF. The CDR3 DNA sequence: TGTGCCAGCAGTTATTTAAACGGCGCGGGAGGAAGGGAGCAGTTCTTC.

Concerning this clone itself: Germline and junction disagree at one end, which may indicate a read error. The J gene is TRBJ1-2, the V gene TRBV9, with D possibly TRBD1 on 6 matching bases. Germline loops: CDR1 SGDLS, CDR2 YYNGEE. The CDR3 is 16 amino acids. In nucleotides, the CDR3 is TGTGCCAGCAGCGTAGGAGTGGGGGCCTCAAACTATCGCTACACCTTC. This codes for CASSVGVGASNYRYTF.